Sequencing of this T cell receptor beta chain was carried out in a study of liver allograft versus peripheral blood T cells. Whole-study context: Comparisons were made between T cell receptor repertoires found in transplanted livers and those circulating in recipients' peripheral blood. Notes on the study in general: The authors reported that T cell receptor repertoires inside liver allografts differed from those in peripheral blood.

This CDR3 spans 13 amino acids. V dropped 0 bases and J dropped 2 bases, with 7 bases sitting between them. Germline-derived CDR1 and CDR2 are GTSNPN and SVGIG (reference sequence). TCRdb reprocessed the reads via MiXCR and lists one record per CDR3 protein. The sample has about 1,800 distinct CDR3 sequences, 15% seen once. This clonotype is labeled medium-sized. Its specificity is not known. This chain uses TRBV30 with TRBJ1-2; tentative D call: TRBD1 (5 bases). The TCR sequence derives from a human patient who had a liver transplant. Some T cells may be provided by the graft donor. The CDR3 DNA sequence: TGTGCCTGGAGTGTGGGACGGAACTATGGCTACACCTTC. It translates to CAWSVGRNYGYTF.